This TCR beta chain derives from a study of naive and memory T cell subsets. Alpha and beta libraries were amplified separately from the second PCR onward. This clonotype was counted at least ten times. The beta constant-region primer was an equimolar mix of two oligonucleotides covering TRBC1 and TRBC2. Four rounds of PCR amplified the ligated cDNA using nested alpha and beta constant-region primers plus SP2. TCRdb re-called the UMI-ligation and nested PCR reads with MiXCR, one entry per CDR3 protein. The table shows over 30,000 distinct CDR3 sequences, with roughly 20% occurring only once. The sequenced sample was effector memory CD4+ T cells from blood. The subset: effector memory, CD45RA- CD27-. The sequence was collected from a human donor in good health.

The CDR3 loop is CASSSPRTGTGGDTQYF. CDR3 in DNA: TGTGCCAGCAGTTCCCCCCGGACAGGGACGGGCGGAGATACGCAGTATTTT. The rearrangement links TRBV28 to TRBJ2-3, with 8 bases matching TRBD1. The CDR3 length is 17 residues. J gave up 5 bases and V 4 bases, and 14 bases lay outside the gene matches. Germline V gives CDR1 MDHEN, CDR2 SYDVKM.